This T cell receptor (beta chain) emerged from a study of pediatric ulcerative colitis. Germline V gene sequence: CDR1 SNHLY, CDR2 FYNNEI. This CDR3 is 17 amino acids long. The junction had 15 bases not matched to a gene; V was cut back by 2 bases and J by 7 bases. Each sample received Survey-level depth of up to 500,000 reads. Method: immunoSEQ multiplex PCR; TCRdb's copy keeps in-frame clones and lacks some. The sample has more than 50,000 clones; 80% to 90% are singletons. The chain uses TRBV2 and TRBJ2-5, with 8 nucleotides matching TRBD1. This clonotype was sampled from a boy younger than 18 who was a control in a study of pediatric ulcerative colitis. The sequenced material came from blood. For the CDR3, the DNA is TGTGCCAGCAGTGAAAGAACACGACAGGGGTTTTTGGCGACCCAGTACTTC. This sequence encodes CASSERTRQGFLATQYF.